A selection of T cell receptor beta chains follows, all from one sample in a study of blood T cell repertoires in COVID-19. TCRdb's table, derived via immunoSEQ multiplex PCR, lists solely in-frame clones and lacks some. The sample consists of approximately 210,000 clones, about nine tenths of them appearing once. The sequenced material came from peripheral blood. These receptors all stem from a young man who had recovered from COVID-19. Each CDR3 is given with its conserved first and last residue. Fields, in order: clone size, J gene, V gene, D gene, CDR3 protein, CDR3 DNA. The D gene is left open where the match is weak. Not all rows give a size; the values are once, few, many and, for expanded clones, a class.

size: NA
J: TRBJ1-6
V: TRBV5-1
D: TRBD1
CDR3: CASSPGQGLSPLHF
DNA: TGCGCCAGCAGCCCGGGACAGGGATTATCACCCCTCCACTTT

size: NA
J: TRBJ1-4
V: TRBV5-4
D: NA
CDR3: CASSAYGRGAEKLFF
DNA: TGTGCCAGCAGCGCCTATGGGAGGGGCGCTGAAAAACTGTTTTTT

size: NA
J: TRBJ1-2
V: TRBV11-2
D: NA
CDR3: CASSLPGGYTF
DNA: TGTGCCAGCAGCTTACCGGGTGGCTACACCTTC

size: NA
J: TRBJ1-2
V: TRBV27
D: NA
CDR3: CASSLKPAGHGYTF
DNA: TGTGCCAGCAGTTTAAAGCCGGCAGGGCATGGCTACACCTTC

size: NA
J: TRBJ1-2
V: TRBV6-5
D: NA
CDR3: CASSYSGALDGYTF
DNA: TGTGCCAGCAGTTACTCGGGAGCTTTGGATGGCTACACCTTC

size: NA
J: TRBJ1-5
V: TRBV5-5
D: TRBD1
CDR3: CASSWIPGQGTSQPQHF
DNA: TGTGCCAGCAGCTGGATTCCGGGACAGGGGACCAGTCAGCCCCAGCATTTT

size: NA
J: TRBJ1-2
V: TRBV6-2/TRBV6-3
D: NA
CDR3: CASSTTDFNYGYTF
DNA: TGTGCCAGCAGTACCACCGACTTTAACTATGGCTACACCTTC

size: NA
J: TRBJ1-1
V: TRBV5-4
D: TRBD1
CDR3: CASSLPRTGGNTEAFF
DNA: TGTGCCAGCAGCTTACCCCGGACAGGGGGGAACACTGAAGCTTTCTTT

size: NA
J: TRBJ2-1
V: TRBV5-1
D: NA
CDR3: CASSSTGIQYNEQFF
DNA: TGCGCCAGCAGCTCCACAGGGATCCAATACAATGAGCAGTTCTTC

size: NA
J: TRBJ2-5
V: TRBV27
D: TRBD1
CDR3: CASSRTGLLQETQYF
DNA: TGTGCCAGCAGTCGGACAGGGCTTTTACAAGAGACCCAGTACTTC

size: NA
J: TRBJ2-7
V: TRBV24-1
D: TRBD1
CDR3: CATSGGTGGTYEQYF
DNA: TGTGCCACCAGCGGGGGGACAGGGGGCACCTACGAGCAGTACTTC

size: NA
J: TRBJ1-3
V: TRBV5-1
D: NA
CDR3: CASSSQPTNSGNTIYF
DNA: TGCGCCAGCAGCAGCCAACCGACAAACTCTGGAAACACCATATATTTT

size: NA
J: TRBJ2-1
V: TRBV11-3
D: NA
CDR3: CASSPRHYNEQFF
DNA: TGTGCCAGCAGCCCCCGACACTACAATGAGCAGTTCTTC

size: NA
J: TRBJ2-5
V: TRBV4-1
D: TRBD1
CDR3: CASSLSQGGRETQYF
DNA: TGCGCCAGCAGCCTCTCACAGGGGGGAAGGGAGACCCAGTACTTC

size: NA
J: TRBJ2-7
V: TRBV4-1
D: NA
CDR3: CASSQGTANSYEQYF
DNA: TGCGCCAGCAGCCAAGGGACAGCTAACTCCTACGAGCAGTACTTC

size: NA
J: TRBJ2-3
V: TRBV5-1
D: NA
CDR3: CASSLFREDTQYF
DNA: TGCGCCAGCAGCTTATTCAGGGAAGATACGCAGTATTTT

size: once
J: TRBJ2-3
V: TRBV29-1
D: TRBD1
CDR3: CSGTGAWGDTQYF
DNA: TGCAGCGGAACAGGGGCTTGGGGAGATACGCAGTATTTT

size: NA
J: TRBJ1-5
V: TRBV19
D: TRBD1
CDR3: CASRLTGGDQPQHF
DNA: TGTGCCAGTAGGCTGACAGGGGGGGATCAGCCCCAGCATTTT

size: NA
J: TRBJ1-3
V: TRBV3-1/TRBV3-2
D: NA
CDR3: CASTQDTNSGNTIYF
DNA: TGTGCCAGCACGCAAGACACAAACTCTGGAAACACCATATATTTT

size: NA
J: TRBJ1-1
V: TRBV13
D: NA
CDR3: CASSLGWNLRTEAFF
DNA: TGTGCCAGCAGCTTAGGGTGGAACTTGAGGACTGAAGCTTTCTTT

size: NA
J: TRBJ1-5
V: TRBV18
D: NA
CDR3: CASSPLQVDNQPQHF
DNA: TGTGCCAGCTCACCATTACAGGTGGACAATCAGCCCCAGCATTTT

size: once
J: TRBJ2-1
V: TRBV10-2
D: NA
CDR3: CASSEDRGGSYNEQFF
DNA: TGCGCCAGCAGTGAGGATAGGGGGGGGAGTTACAATGAGCAGTTCTTC

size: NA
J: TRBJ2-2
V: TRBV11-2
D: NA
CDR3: CASSPDTNTGELFF
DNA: TGTGCCAGCAGCCCGGACACAAACACCGGGGAGCTGTTTTTT

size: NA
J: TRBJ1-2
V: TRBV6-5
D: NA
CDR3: CASSSRRGYTF
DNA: TGTGCCAGCAGTTCTCGCCGGGGCTACACCTTC

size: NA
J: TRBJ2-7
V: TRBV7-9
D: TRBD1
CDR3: CASSAGTASYEQYF
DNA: TGTGCCAGCAGCGCCGGGACAGCCTCCTACGAGCAGTACTTC

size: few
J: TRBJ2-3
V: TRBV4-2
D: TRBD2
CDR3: CASSPLGSGGTDTQYF
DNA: TGTGCCAGCAGCCCCTTGGGTAGCGGGGGCACAGATACGCAGTATTTT

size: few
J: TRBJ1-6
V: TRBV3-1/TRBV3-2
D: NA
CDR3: CASSPGGDRLALHF
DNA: TGTGCCAGCAGCCCGGGGGGGGATCGCCTGGCCCTCCACTTT

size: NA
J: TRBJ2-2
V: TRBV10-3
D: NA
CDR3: CAISESSYTGTGELFF
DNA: TGTGCCATCAGTGAGTCCTCCTATACAGGGACCGGGGAGCTGTTTTTT

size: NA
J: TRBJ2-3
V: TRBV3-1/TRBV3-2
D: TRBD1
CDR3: CASSQGPTGADTQYF
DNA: TGTGCCAGCAGCCAAGGACCAACAGGGGCAGATACGCAGTATTTT

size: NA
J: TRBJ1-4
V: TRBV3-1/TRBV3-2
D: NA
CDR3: CASSQDDIGGEKLFF
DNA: TGTGCCAGCAGCCAAGACGACATAGGAGGGGAAAAACTGTTTTTT